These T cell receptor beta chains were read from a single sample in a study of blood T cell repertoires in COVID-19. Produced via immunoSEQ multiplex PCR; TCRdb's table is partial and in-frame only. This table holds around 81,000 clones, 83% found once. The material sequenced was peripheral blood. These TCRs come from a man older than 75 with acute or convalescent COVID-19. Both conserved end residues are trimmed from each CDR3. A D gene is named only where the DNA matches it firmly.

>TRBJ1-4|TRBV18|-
ASSPNTNLNEKLF
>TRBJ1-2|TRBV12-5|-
ASGLSSGHANYGYT
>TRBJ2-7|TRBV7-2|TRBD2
ASSSQRENYEQY
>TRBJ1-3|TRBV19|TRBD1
ASTPDRATSGNTIY
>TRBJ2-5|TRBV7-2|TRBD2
ASSYGLAGRETQY
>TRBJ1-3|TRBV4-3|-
ASSLDLTQGTGNTIY
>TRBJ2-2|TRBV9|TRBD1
ASSVELGQGNTGELF
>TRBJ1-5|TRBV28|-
ASSLLGRDNQPQH
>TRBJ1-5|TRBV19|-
ASKTGEDQPQH
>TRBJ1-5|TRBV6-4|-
ASSDSSGEQPQH
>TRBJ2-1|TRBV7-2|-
ASRRTSAVYNEQF
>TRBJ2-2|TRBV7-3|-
ASSSGTLNTGELF
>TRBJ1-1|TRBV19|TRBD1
ASSTGQGKTEAF
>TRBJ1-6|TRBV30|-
AWSVLDSPLH
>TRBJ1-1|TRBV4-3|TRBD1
ASSQERDRGAF
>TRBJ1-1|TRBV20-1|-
SETGSEAF
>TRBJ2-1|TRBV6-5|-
ATEEQGSSYNEQF
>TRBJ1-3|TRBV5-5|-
ASIVQGGDTIY
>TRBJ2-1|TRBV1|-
TSRQTPRPGLAHNEQF
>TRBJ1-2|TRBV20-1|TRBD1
SAPGTGGYT
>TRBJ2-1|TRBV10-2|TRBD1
ALSPGGSYNEQF
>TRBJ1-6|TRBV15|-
ATSSDRDTYNSPLH
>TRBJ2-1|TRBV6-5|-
ASKITGLNNEQF
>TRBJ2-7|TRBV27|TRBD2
ASSSRRTSGYEQY
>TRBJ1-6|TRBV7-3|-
ASSLTGGGSSPLH
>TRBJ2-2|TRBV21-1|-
ASPSGTTNTGELF
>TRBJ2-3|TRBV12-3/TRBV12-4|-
ASSFLTDTQY
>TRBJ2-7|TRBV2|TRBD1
ASESGQGAYEQY
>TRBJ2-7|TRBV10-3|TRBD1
ATAQGTYEQY
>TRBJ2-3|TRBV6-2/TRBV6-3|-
ASSYSRIDRGTQY
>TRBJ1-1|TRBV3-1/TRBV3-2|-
ASSQEDGRTEAF
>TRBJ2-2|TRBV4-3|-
ASSQEGHFQRSGELF
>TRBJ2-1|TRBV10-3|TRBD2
AISERIAGGDNEQF
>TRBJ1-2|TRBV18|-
ASSPGRSGASANYGYT
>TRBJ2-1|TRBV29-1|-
SVALSGLSSYNEQF
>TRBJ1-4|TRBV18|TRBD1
ASSPLGTGGEKLF
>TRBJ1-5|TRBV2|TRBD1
ASSSGTGGPQH
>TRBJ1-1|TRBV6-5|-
APQIFEAF
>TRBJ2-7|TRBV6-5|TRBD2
ASSYSLAGGHEQY